Sequencing of this T cell receptor (beta chain) was carried out in a study of control samples from healthy donors and cancer patients. Germline V gene sequence: CDR1 SGHTA, CDR2 FQGNSA. The V end lost 5 bases, the J end lost 1 base, and 10 bases lay between the germline ends. The CDR3 consists of 14 residues. Repertoires were generated with immunoSEQ multiplex PCR, while TCRdb's copy carries only in-frame clones and drops some. The sample consists of tens of thousands of clones, 89% of them appearing once. This sequence joins TRBV7-2 and TRBJ2-3, with D tentatively TRBD2 (6 bases). The clonotype was recovered from a man aged 55 to 70 with colorectal cancer. The source material was PBMCs. The CDR3 bases are TGTGCCAGCAGCCCAGGACTACGCACAGATACGCAGTATTTT. Encoded protein: CASSPGLRTDTQYF. The full variable domain, rest sourced from reference TRBV7-2 and TRBJ2-3, is GAGVSQSPSNKVTEKGKDVELRCDPISGHTALYWYRQSLGQGLEFLIYFQGNSAPDKSGLPSDRFSAERTGGSVSTLTIQRTQQEDSAVYLCASSPGLRTDTQYFGPGTRLTVL.